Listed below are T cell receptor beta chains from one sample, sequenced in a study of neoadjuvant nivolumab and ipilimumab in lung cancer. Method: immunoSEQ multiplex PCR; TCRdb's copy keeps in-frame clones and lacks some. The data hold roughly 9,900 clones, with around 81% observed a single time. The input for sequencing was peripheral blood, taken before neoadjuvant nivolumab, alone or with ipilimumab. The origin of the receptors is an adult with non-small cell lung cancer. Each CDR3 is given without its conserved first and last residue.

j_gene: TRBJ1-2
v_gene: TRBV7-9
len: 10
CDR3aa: ASSPTNYGYT

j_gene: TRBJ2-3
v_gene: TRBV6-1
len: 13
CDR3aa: ASSEDAGSTDTQY

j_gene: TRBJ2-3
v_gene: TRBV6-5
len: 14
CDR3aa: ASSYGSSGSTDTQY

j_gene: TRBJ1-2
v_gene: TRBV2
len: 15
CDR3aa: ASKGRDGNHPNYGYT

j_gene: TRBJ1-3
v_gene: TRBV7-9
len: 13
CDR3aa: ASRHDTLSGNTIY

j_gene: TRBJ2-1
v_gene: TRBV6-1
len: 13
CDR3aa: ASMSNGLLGNEQF

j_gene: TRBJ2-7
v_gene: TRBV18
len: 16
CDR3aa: ASSPGDNGRASSYEQY

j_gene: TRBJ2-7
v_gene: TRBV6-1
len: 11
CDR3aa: ASGSALSYEQY

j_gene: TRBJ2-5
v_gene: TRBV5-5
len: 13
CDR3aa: ASSFRTGVEETQY

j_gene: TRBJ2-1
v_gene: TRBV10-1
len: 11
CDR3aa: ASSGGQGGEQF

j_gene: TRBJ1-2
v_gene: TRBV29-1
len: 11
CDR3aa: SFQGGTRTGYT

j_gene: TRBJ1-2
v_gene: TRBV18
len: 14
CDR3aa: ASSPTGGGANYGYT

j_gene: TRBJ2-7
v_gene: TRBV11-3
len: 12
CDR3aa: ASSSINRDHEQY

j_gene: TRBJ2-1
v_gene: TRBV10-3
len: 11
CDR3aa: AISENRDREQF

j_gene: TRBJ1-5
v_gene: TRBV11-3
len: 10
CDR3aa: ASARGDQPQH

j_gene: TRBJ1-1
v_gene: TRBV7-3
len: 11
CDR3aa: ASSQTGNTEAF

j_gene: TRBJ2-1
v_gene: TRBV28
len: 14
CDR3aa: ASSLGGTSSYNEQF

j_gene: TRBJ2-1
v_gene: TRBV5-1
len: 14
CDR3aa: ASSLELAGRGNEQF

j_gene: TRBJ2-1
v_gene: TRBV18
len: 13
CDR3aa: ASSGGIPYADEQF

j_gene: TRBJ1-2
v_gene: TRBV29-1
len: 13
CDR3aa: SVGRGALANYGYT

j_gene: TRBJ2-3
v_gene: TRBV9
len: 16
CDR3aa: ASSVAWSSGSMGNTQY

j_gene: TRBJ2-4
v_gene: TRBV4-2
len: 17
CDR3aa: ASSQGGASGNLAKNIQY

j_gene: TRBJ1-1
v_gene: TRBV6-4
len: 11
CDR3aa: ASSDGTHTEAF

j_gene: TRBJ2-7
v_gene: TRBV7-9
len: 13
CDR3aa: ASSLVQGASYEQY

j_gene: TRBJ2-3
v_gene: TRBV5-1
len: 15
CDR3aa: ASSLAQRQGLADTQY

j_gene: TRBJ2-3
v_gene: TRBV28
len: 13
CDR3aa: ASSQLAQVGDTQY

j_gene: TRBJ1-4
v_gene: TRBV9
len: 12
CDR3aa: ASSGTGSNEKLF

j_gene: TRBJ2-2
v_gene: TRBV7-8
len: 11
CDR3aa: ASSLSGPGELF

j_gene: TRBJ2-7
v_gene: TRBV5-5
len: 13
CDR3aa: ASSLAWGADYEQY

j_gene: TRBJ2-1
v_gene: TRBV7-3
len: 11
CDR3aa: ASSFSGHNEQF

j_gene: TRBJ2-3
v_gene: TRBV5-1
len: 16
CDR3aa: ASSFLPGTSGVTDTQY

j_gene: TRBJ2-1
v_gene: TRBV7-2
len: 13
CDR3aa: ASSLVLEGANEQF

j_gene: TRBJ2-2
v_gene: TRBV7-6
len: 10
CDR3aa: ASSLGTGELF

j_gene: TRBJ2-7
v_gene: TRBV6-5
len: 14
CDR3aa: ASSYSSGGSSYEQY

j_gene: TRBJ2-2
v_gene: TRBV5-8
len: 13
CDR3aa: ASSLGLRDTGELF

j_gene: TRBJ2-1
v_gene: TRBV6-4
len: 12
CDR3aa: ASSPTGGGNEQF

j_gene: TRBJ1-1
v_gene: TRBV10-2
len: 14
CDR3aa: ASSTIGGVMNTEAF

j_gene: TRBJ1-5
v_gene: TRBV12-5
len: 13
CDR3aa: ASGRGDREGQPQH

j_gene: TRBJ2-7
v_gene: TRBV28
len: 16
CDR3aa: ASSFTGLAGGPFYEQY

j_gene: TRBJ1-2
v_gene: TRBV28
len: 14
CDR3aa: ASSSGAPESNYGYT

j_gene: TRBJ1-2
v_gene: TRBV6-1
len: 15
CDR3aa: ASSAQAGTGGGYGYT

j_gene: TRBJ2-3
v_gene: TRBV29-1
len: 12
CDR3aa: SVIRSVNTDTQY

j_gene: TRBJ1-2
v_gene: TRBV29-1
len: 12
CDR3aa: SVEDLGGGDGYT

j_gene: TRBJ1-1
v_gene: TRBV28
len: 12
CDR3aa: ASSLLGGATEAF

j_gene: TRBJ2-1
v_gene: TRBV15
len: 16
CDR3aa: ATSSNWGGTLTYNEQF

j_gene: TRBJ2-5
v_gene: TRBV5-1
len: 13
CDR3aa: ASSLEAGLKETQY